This T cell receptor (beta chain) comes out of a study of Ad26.COV2.S vaccination and SARS-CoV-2 variants. On this clone itself: Antigen unknown.

Sequenced by immunoSEQ multiplex PCR; TCRdb stores in-frame clones only, minus some. The table has hundreds of thousands of clones, about 89% seen once. Findings and limits, study-wide: Vaccinated individuals (as opposed to placebo recipients) had higher spike-specific TCR breadth.

Noted treatment: about 20 received Ad26.COV2.S at low or high dose, single or two shots; 5 received placebo; per-sample allocation not given. Sampling occurred on day 63 after the first vaccine or placebo injection. Germline CDR1 and CDR2: SQVTM and ANQGSEA. The CDR3 spans 13 residues. Trimming removed 2 bases from V and 4 bases from J, with 8 bases in between. The chain couples TRBV29-1 to TRBJ2-2; D may match TRBD1 or TRBD2 (5 bases each). The TCR was taken from a person between 18 and 65 years old who received the Ad26.COV2.S COVID-19 vaccine or a placebo. This specimen was peripheral blood, taken in a trial of Ad26.COV2.S vaccine versus placebo. The CDR3 DNA follows: TGCAGCGTTGAACCCGGGACCACCGGGGAGCTGTTTTTT. This encodes CSVEPGTTGELFF.